This is a list of T cell receptor beta chains from one sample in a study of T-cell reconstitution after alpha-beta-depleted transplantation in children. TCRdb reprocessed the PCR reads with MiXCR, giving one entry per CDR3 protein. The sample includes more than 400,000 distinct CDR3 sequences, roughly 43% seen only once; the top ten take approximately 30%. Specimen: PBMCs, collected before TCRalphabeta/CD19-depleted stem cell transplant. All receptors derive from a girl aged 2 to 9 with aplastic anemia, due to receive a stem cell transplant. CDR3s include the opening cysteine and the closing phenylalanine or tryptophan. D genes are given only for firm matches. A row's size may be missing; if present it is once, few, many or a size class.

V: TRBV20-1; size: few; J: TRBJ2-7; D: .; DNA: TGCAGTGCTGGTAGCCCCGACTCCTACGAGCAGTACTTC; CDR3: CSAGSPDSYEQYF
V: TRBV20-1; size: .; J: TRBJ1-5; D: TRBD1; DNA: TGCAGTGCTACAGGGGGCATATATAGCAATCAGCCCCAGCATTTT; CDR3: CSATGGIYSNQPQHF
V: TRBV7-6; size: .; J: TRBJ2-2; D: .; DNA: TGTGCCAGCAGCTTAGACTGGGGGACCGGGGAGCTGTTTTTT; CDR3: CASSLDWGTGELFF
V: TRBV7-2; size: many; J: TRBJ2-7; D: .; DNA: TGTGCCAGCAGCCCCAGATCCAACCCGGTGGGGGAGCAGTACTTC; CDR3: CASSPRSNPVGEQYF
V: TRBV9; size: few; J: TRBJ1-2; D: TRBD1; DNA: TGTGCCAGCAGCGTGGACGACAGGGGTGGCTACACCTTC; CDR3: CASSVDDRGGYTF
V: TRBV5-1; size: many; J: TRBJ2-3; D: TRBD2; DNA: TGCGCCAGCAGGTTGAACCCGGGGGGGACTTACACAGATACGCAGTATTTT; CDR3: CASRLNPGGTYTDTQYF
V: TRBV20-1; size: many; J: TRBJ1-2; D: .; DNA: TGCAGTGCTAGAGATAGCCCTAACTATGGCTACACCTTC; CDR3: CSARDSPNYGYTF
V: TRBV29-1; size: few; J: TRBJ2-3; D: .; DNA: TGCAGCGTTGCGGCTAGCACCACTCCATCGCAGTATTTT; CDR3: CSVAASTTPSQYF
V: TRBV5-5; size: .; J: TRBJ2-3; D: .; DNA: TGTGCCAGCAGCTCTCAAGATACGCAGTATTTT; CDR3: CASSSQDTQYF
V: TRBV5-1; size: .; J: TRBJ2-3; D: .; DNA: TGCGCCAGCAACCGTGGGGAAGGCACAGATACGCAGTATTTT; CDR3: CASNRGEGTDTQYF
V: TRBV5-8; size: .; J: TRBJ2-7; D: .; DNA: TGTGCCAGCAGCTTGGTCGGCATTACCTACGAGCAGTACTTC; CDR3: CASSLVGITYEQYF
V: TRBV20-1; size: .; J: TRBJ1-2; D: .; DNA: TGCAGTGCCGACCCACCATCAAACTATGGCTACACCTTC; CDR3: CSADPPSNYGYTF